The 17 T cell receptor beta chains listed next were all sequenced from one sample in a study of OX40 agonist ivuxolimab in advanced cancers. The assay was immunoSEQ multiplex PCR, and TCRdb's table has in-frame clones only and misses some. The sample gives 100,000 to 110,000 clones, 75% to 95% of which show up once; 0.5% to 0.65% is in the top ten. The material was CD4+ or CD8+ T cells sorted from blood, obtained in a trial of the OX40 agonist ivuxolimab. These receptors originate from an adult with an advanced solid tumor such as melanoma, head and neck, liver or kidney cancer.

As for this clone: Sequence at one end of the junction differs from germline and may be a read error. The chain carries TRBV10-3 and TRBJ1-3; maybe TRBD1 (6 bases). The CDR3 is 13 residues long. CDR1 and CDR2 (germline): ENHRY, SYGVKD. In DNA, the CDR3 is TGCGCCATCAGTGGGACAATTAAAGGGACCATATATTTT. Protein: CAISGTIKGTIYF.

This chain links TRBV7-9 with TRBJ2-7; D might be TRBD2 (5 bases). The germline V gene encodes CDR1 SEHNR and CDR2 FQNEAQ (reference sequence). The CDR3 has 12 residues. Trimming stripped 8 bases from V and 3 bases from J, with 11 bases between. The CDR3 sequence is CASGRESYEQYF. The CDR3 nucleotides are TGTGCCAGCGGACGGGAAAGCTACGAGCAGTACTTC.

The chain joins TRBV7-2 to TRBJ2-3; D is possibly TRBD1 (5 bases). The CDR3 is 13 amino acids. The germline gives CDR1 SGHTA, CDR2 FQGNSA. The V and J ends lost 5 bases and 3 bases respectively, with 9 bases between them. The CDR3 DNA is TGTGCCAGCAGCGACAGTCGGACAGATACGCAGTATTTT. The encoded protein is CASSDSRTDTQYF.

The V call is TRBV5-1, the J call TRBJ2-7; 9 bases line up with TRBD1. V dropped 1 base and J dropped 6; count of bases not matched to a gene: 5. The CDR3 length is 14 residues. The germline gives CDR1 SGHRS, CDR2 YFSETQ. The CDR3 DNA sequence: TGCGCCAGCAGCTTGTACGGACAGGGGACCGAGCAGTACTTC. Translating gives CASSLYGQGTEQYF. The full variable domain, completed using reference TRBV5-1 and TRBJ2-7, is KAGVTQTPRYLIKTRGQQVTLSCSPISGHRSVSWYQQTPGQGLQFLFEYFSETQRNKGNFPGRFSGRQFSNSRSEMNVSTLELGDSALYLCASSLYGQGTEQYFGPGTRLTVT.

This chain uses TRBV28 with TRBJ2-3; D not resolved. Germline-derived CDR1 and CDR2 are MDHEN and SYDVKM. V was clipped by 5 bases and J by 2 bases, with 5 bases between them. The CDR3 consists of 12 residues. The CDR3 DNA sequence: TGTGCCAGCAGTACCGTCACAGATACGCAGTATTTT. This encodes CASSTVTDTQYF.

CDR3 amino acids: CASQGSATNEKLFF. CDR3 DNA: TGTGCCAGCCAAGGGTCGGCAACTAATGAAAAACTGTTTTTT. V usage is TRBV27 and J usage is TRBJ1-4, with no clear D. Germline V gene lookup returns CDR1 MNHEY and CDR2 SMNVEV (reference sequence). Trimming took 8 bases from V and 0 from J, leaving 10 bases between them. The CDR3 is 14 amino acids.

The CDR3 region has the DNA TGCGCCAGCAGCCAAGCAGGGACAGGGTTTGGCTACACCTTC. Translated, it gives CASSQAGTGFGYTF. The gene calls are TRBV4-1 and TRBJ1-2; 9 nucleotides line up with TRBD1. The germline gives CDR1 MGHRA, CDR2 YSYEKL. V was pared by 1 base and J by 7 bases, with 4 bases of the junction left unmatched. CDR3 length equals 14 residues.

The CDR3 DNA follows: TGCGCCAGCAGCTTCCGATTCGACAATGAGCAGTTCTTC. Encoded protein: CASSFRFDNEQFF. The chain has TRBV5-1 and TRBJ2-1; D not certain. CDR3 length: 13 amino acids. The germline V gene has CDR1 SGHRS and CDR2 YFSETQ. Trimming pared 2 bases from V and 5 bases from J, leaving 8 bases between.

The chain couples TRBV12-2 to TRBJ1-5; TRBD1 is the table's D call, not checked against the DNA. TRBV12-2 is annotated as a pseudogene. The CDR3 is made up of 14 amino acids. The CDR3 region has the DNA TGTGCAAGTCGCTTCGACAGGGGGCATCAGCCCCAGCATTTT. Its translation is CASRFDRGHQPQHF.

The V call is TRBV18, the J call TRBJ2-1, with TRBD2 as a possible D gene (6 bases). The germline gives CDR1 KGHSH, CDR2 LQKENI. The CDR3 length is 14 residues. Trimming took 5 bases from V and 4 from J, leaving 12 bases between them. The DNA of the CDR3 is TGTGCCAGCTCAAGGGCGGGGCATTACAATGAGCAGTTCTTC. Its translation: CASSRAGHYNEQFF.

This chain uses TRBV14 with TRBJ1-2; D possibly corresponds to TRBD1 (5 bases). Trimming took off 4 bases at V and 8 bases at J, with 14 bases between the two ends. The CDR3 spans 13 residues. The germline CDR1 and CDR2 sequences are SGHDN and FVKESK. The CDR3 nucleotides are TGTGCCAGCAGCCCATTCGGGGCGGGAGGCTACACCTTC. Its translation: CASSPFGAGGYTF.

The chain uses TRBV11-2 and TRBJ1-2; possibly TRBD1 for D (5 bases). This CDR3 spans 13 amino acids. Germline V gene sequence: CDR1 SGHAT, CDR2 FQNNGV. Trimming removed 4 bases at V and 4 bases at J, with 10 bases between. The CDR3 DNA follows: TGTGCCAGCAGCTCGACAGCTTCCTATGGCTACACCTTC. Translation gives CASSSTASYGYTF.

The chain has TRBV6-6 and TRBJ2-1, with 13 bases that match TRBD2. The V gene's germline CDR1 is MNHNY and CDR2 SVGAGI (reference sequence). The CDR3 is 14 residues long. The ends lost 11 bases at V and 6 bases at J; junction bases unmatched: 7. In DNA, the CDR3 is TGTGCCGGTAGCACTAGCGGGAGGGCCAATGAGCAGTTCTTC. This codes for CAGSTSGRANEQFF.

The V call is TRBV10-2, the J call TRBJ1-3, with 9 bases aligning to TRBD1. CDR1 is WSHSY, CDR2 SAAADI, per germline. J was trimmed by 7 bases and V by 4 bases; bases with no gene match: 5. CDR3 length equals 14 residues. Written as DNA, the CDR3 is TGCGCCAGCAGTGCGAAACAGGGGGCTAACACCATATATTTT. It codes for CASSAKQGANTIYF.

This rearrangement joins TRBV18 to TRBJ1-1; D is unresolved. The CDR3 runs to 14 residues. The V end lost 6 bases, the J end lost 1 base, and 12 bases lay between the germline ends. The germline gives CDR1 KGHSH, CDR2 LQKENI. CDR3 in DNA: TGTGCCAGCTCCCCGGCGAGTTCGAACACTGAAGCTTTCTTT. Its protein is CASSPASSNTEAFF.

This clone has a handful of counts. V gene TRBV7-8 combines with J gene TRBJ2-1, with D possibly matching TRBD2 (5 bases). This CDR3 is built from 13 residues. Per the germline V gene, CDR1 is SGHVS and CDR2 is FQNEAQ. V lost 1 base and J 13 bases, leaving 14 bases between the germline ends. CDR3 in amino acids: CASSLEEAAPQFF. CDR3 coding DNA: TGTGCCAGCAGCTTAGAGGAGGCGGCACCTCAGTTCTTC.

This sequence joins TRBV5-6 and TRBJ2-7, with D unclear. Trimming stripped 0 bases from V and 3 bases from J, with 10 bases between. CDR1 SGHDT and CDR2 YYEEEE come from the germline V gene. This CDR3 is built from 14 residues. The CDR3: CASSLVSVYYEQYF. The CDR3, as DNA: TGTGCCAGCAGCTTGGTGTCAGTTTACTACGAGCAGTACTTC.